This T cell receptor beta chain stems from a study of radiotherapy plus CTLA-4 blockade in lung cancer. Study-level results: Following radiotherapy plus ipilimumab, tumor-derived TCR clones expanded in the blood. How blood T cell clones changed early, along with interferon-beta, reportedly forecast response best.

Assay used: immunoSEQ multiplex PCR; TCRdb lists only in-frame clones, some missing. The sample carries roughly 76,000 clones, 70% to 80% recorded once. About this clone: As yet, its antigen is unknown.

The length of the CDR3 is 14 residues. Trimming pared 7 bases from V and 2 bases from J, leaving 14 bases between. Germline CDR1 and CDR2: MNHEY and SVGAGI. The sample in question was peripheral blood, obtained from a patient treated with radiotherapy plus ipilimumab. V usage is TRBV6-5 and J usage is TRBJ2-5, with no clear D. This TCR derives from a human donor with non-small cell lung cancer whose response to radiotherapy plus ipilimumab could not be evaluated. The CDR3 spells CASTTRRVQETQYF. CDR3 bases: TGTGCCAGCACCACCCGCCGGGTTCAAGAGACCCAGTACTTC.